A single sample is the source of the 26 T cell receptor beta chains below, sequenced in a study of cytomegalovirus exposure and HLA in healthy donors. 13 Jbeta primers and 60 Vbeta primers were used for the PCR. Here immunoSEQ multiplex PCR was the method, and the copy in TCRdb shows in-frame clones only, minus some. In the table there are 200,000 or so clones, 80% to 85% of which are singletons. Sequencing was performed on PBMCs. These receptor sequences come from a boy between 2 and 10 years old in good health and CMV-seronegative.

The chain has TRBV9 and TRBJ2-1, with 9 positions matching TRBD2. V lost 0 bases and J lost 5; bases outside the gene matches: 6. Germline lookup yields CDR1 SGDLS and CDR2 YYNGEE. CDR3 length: 16 amino acids. The CDR3 is CASSVEIAGVDNEQFF. CDR3 DNA sequence: TGTGCCAGCAGCGTAGAAATAGCGGGAGTCGACAATGAGCAGTTCTTC.

The chain has TRBV30 and TRBJ1-1; D is uncertain. V gave up 1 base and J gave up 3 bases, with 9 bases separating them. Per germline, CDR1 GTSNPN and CDR2 SVGIG (reference sequence). This CDR3 contains 13 residues. The CDR3 DNA is TGTGCCTGGAGTGGGAGGCGGGACACTGAAGCTTTCTTT. Its protein is CAWSGRRDTEAFF. Drawing the rest from reference TRBV30 and TRBJ1-1, the complete variable domain is SQTIHQWPATLVQPVGSPLSLECTVEGTSNPNLYWYRQAAGRGLQLLFYSVGIGQISSEVPQNLSASRPQDRQFILSSKKLLLSDSGFYLCAWSGRRDTEAFFGQGTRLTVV.

The chain combines TRBV5-1 with TRBJ2-5; 12 positions match TRBD2. From germline, CDR1 is SGHRS and CDR2 YFSETQ. The CDR3 sequence is 16 residues long. After removal of 0 bases from V and 5 bases from J, the junction contained 5 bases not matched to a gene. The CDR3 here is CASSLVPSGGVETQYF. In DNA form, the CDR3 reads TGCGCCAGCAGCTTGGTACCTAGCGGGGGGGTTGAGACCCAGTACTTC.

This rearrangement joins TRBV6-1 to TRBJ1-6; possible D gene TRBD1, 6 bases. This CDR3 spans 13 amino acids. Looked up from germline, CDR1 is MNHNS and CDR2 is SASEGT. V lost 4 bases and J 14 bases, leaving 15 bases between the germline ends. CDR3 in amino acids: CASSAAGDRTLHF. The CDR3 DNA reads TGTGCCAGCAGTGCGGCAGGGGATAGGACCCTCCACTTT.

The rearrangement joins TRBV2 to TRBJ1-2, with unresolved D. This CDR3 spans 13 amino acids. Germline V lookup: CDR1 SNHLY, CDR2 FYNNEI. V was clipped by 4 bases and J by 5 bases, with 11 bases between them. Here the CDR3 DNA reads TGTGCCAGCAGTGGGTCGGGAAGGTATGGCTACACCTTC. Amino acid sequence: CASSGSGRYGYTF.

Here the CDR3 reads CASRPPGIGNTEAFF. CDR3 sequence (DNA): TGTGCCAGCAGACCCCCAGGAATCGGGAACACTGAAGCTTTCTTT. This chain links TRBV2 with TRBJ1-1, with D hard to call. Germline V gene lookup returns CDR1 SNHLY and CDR2 FYNNEI. The CDR3 consists of 15 residues. V gave up 6 bases and J gave up 1 base, with 15 bases separating them.

A note on this clone: Compared with germline, one end of the junction differs, possibly owing to a read error. V and J are TRBV6-1 and TRBJ1-2; 9 bases are a match to TRBD1. CDR1 is MNHNS and CDR2 is SASEGT in the germline V gene. The CDR3 is 15 amino acids. CDR3 sequence: CASRTRTGVNCGYTF. The CDR3 DNA reads TGTGCCAGCAGAACTCGGACAGGGGTAAACTGTGGCTACACCTTC.

The V gene is TRBV7-9, the J gene TRBJ1-2, with 9 bases that match TRBD1. The CDR3 consists of 16 residues. CDR1 and CDR2 (germline): SEHNR, FQNEAQ (reference sequence). J gave up 6 bases and V 7 bases, and 15 bases lay outside the gene matches. Written as DNA, the CDR3 is TGTGCCAGCAACTTCGTGACAGGGGGGTTTTTGGATGGCTACACCTTC. Translation gives CASNFVTGGFLDGYTF.

The chain is built from TRBV6-5 and TRBJ2-5, with 7 bases aligning to TRBD2. Trimming at V came to 4 bases and at J to 4 bases, leaving 9 bases not matched to a gene. The germline V gene has CDR1 MNHEY and CDR2 SVGAGI. This CDR3 is 15 amino acids long. CDR3 region: CASSSGGSTGETQYF. In nucleotides, the CDR3 is TGTGCCAGCAGTTCCGGGGGGAGCACGGGAGAGACCCAGTACTTC.

Only one count was recorded for this clone. The chain joins TRBV6-5 to TRBJ1-4; no reliable D call. Germline V gives CDR1 MNHEY, CDR2 SVGAGI. The CDR3 is made up of 14 amino acids. V shed 2 bases and J shed 2 bases, with 6 bases lying between them. The DNA of the CDR3 is TGTGCCAGCAGTTACGAGGCTACTAATGAAAAACTGTTTTTT. Translation gives CASSYEATNEKLFF.

The chain has TRBV7-2 and TRBJ2-5; D remains unclear. This CDR3 has 14 amino acids. V was trimmed by 2 bases and J by 1 base, leaving 8 bases between them. Per germline, CDR1 SGHTA and CDR2 FQGNSA. CDR3 in DNA: TGTGCCAGCAGCTTAATGCGTGGCCAAGAGACCCAGTACTTC. This encodes CASSLMRGQETQYF.

The chain combines TRBV2 with TRBJ2-1, with TRBD2 matching over 9 bases. The length of the CDR3 is 15 residues. J was trimmed by 2 bases and V by 3 bases; bases with no gene match: 2. Looked up from germline, CDR1 is SNHLY and CDR2 is FYNNEI. CDR3 loop: CASSDIAGAYNEQFF. The CDR3 DNA is TGTGCCAGCAGTGATATAGCGGGAGCCTACAATGAGCAGTTCTTC.

The chain carries TRBV7-3 and TRBJ1-1; D unclear. CDR1 SGHTA and CDR2 FQGTGA come from the germline V gene. V was trimmed by 3 bases and J by 3 bases, leaving 8 bases between them. CDR3 size: 13 residues. CDR3 protein: CASSFIADTEAFF. CDR3 coding DNA: TGTGCCAGCAGCTTCATTGCGGACACTGAAGCTTTCTTT.

The rearrangement joins TRBV7-9 to TRBJ2-7, with TRBD2 matching 7 bases. The CDR3 extends over 15 amino acids. Germline V gives CDR1 SEHNR, CDR2 FQNEAQ (reference sequence). J lost 6 bases, V lost 1 base, and 9 bases had no gene match. The CDR3 reads CASSLVAGDHVEQYF. DNA of the CDR3: TGTGCCAGCAGCTTAGTGGCGGGGGATCATGTCGAGCAGTACTTC.

V and J are TRBV14 and TRBJ2-7; no clear D gene. Germline V gene data show CDR1 as SGHDN and CDR2 as FVKESK. The CDR3 spans 13 residues. Trimming pared 1 base from V and 2 bases from J, leaving 6 bases between. CDR3 nucleotides: TGTGCCAGCAGCCAAGTTTCCACCTACGAGCAGTACTTC. Translating it yields CASSQVSTYEQYF.

The V call is TRBV11-2, the J call TRBJ2-7; weak D call: TRBD1 (6 bases). Per the germline V gene, CDR1 is SGHAT and CDR2 is FQNNGV. The V end was cut by 4 bases, the J end by 1 base, with 20 bases between. This CDR3 is built from 17 residues. The CDR3 spells CASSSTVFGQGSYEQYF. CDR3 DNA: TGTGCCAGCAGCTCTACGGTCTTTGGGCAGGGGTCCTACGAGCAGTACTTC.

The V and J genes are TRBV2 and TRBJ2-1; D gene uncertain. The CDR3 loop spans 11 amino acids. Trimming shortened V by 8 bases and J by 6 bases, and 8 bases separated the two germline ends. Germline V gives CDR1 SNHLY, CDR2 FYNNEI. CDR3 loop: CASGPVNEQFF. CDR3 DNA sequence: TGTGCCAGCGGGCCGGTCAATGAGCAGTTCTTC.

In its sample, this clone was seen a few times. The V and J genes are TRBV2 and TRBJ2-1; perhaps TRBD1 as D (5 bases). Germline V CDR1 and CDR2: SNHLY, FYNNEI. This CDR3 has 12 amino acids. Trimming left V 8 bases short and J 6 bases short, with 11 bases between. The CDR3 DNA sequence: TGTGCCAGCCTTAGACAGCTCAATGAGCAGTTCTTC. Its translation: CASLRQLNEQFF.

This clone has a handful of counts. The chain carries TRBV6-6 and TRBJ1-5; a possible D gene is TRBD1 (6 bases). V lost 9 bases and J lost 6, with 21 bases in between. The CDR3 has 15 residues. The germline CDR1 and CDR2 sequences are MNHNY and SVGAGI (reference sequence). CDR3 amino acids: CASSSRGGVGQPQHF. The DNA of the CDR3 is TGTGCCAGTTCTTCCCGGGGGGGCGTGGGTCAGCCCCAGCATTTT.

The rearrangement uses TRBV7-3 and TRBJ2-3; 8 bases fit TRBD2. This CDR3 has 15 amino acids. V trimming: 5 bases; J trimming: 1 base; junction bases outside the gene matches: 5. Germline V gene sequence: CDR1 SGHTA, CDR2 FQGTGA. CDR3 in DNA: TGTGCCAGCAGCCAACGGGGGGGTGGCACAGATACGCAGTATTTT. Residues: CASSQRGGGTDTQYF.

Note on this clone: One end of the junction fails to match germline, which may point to a read error. This chain uses TRBV7-9 with TRBJ1-1; 9 bases map to TRBD1. The CDR3 sequence is 14 residues long. The germline V gene has CDR1 SEHNR and CDR2 FQNEAQ (reference sequence). The CDR3 DNA follows: TGTTCCAGCAGCAAGGGACAGGGAACCACTGAAGCTTTCTTT. Amino acids: CSSSKGQGTTEAFF.

The chain couples TRBV4-2 to TRBJ2-3, with a tentative D call TRBD1 (7 bases). V lost 3 bases to trimming and J lost 3 bases, with 22 bases between them. The germline V gene encodes CDR1 LGHNA and CDR2 YNFKEQ. This CDR3 is 18 amino acids long. The CDR3 coding sequence is TGTGCCAGCAGCCACCCACGGACAGGTCGGGGGAGGACAGATACGCAGTATTTT. Protein: CASSHPRTGRGRTDTQYF.

This chain uses TRBV11-2 with TRBJ1-1; TRBD1 might be the D (5 bases). The V and J ends lost 2 bases and 2 bases respectively, with 12 bases between them. The germline CDR1 and CDR2 sequences are SGHAT and FQNNGV. The CDR3 consists of 15 residues. The CDR3 bases are TGTGCCAGCAGCTTATCGATGACAGTTAACACTGAAGCTTTCTTT. It yields the protein CASSLSMTVNTEAFF.

This chain joins TRBV30 and TRBJ1-2; 10 bases line up with TRBD1. Unmatched junction bases numbered 1, after V lost 8 bases and J lost 4 bases. The CDR3 spans 11 residues. Germline CDR1 reads GTSNPN; CDR2 reads SVGIG (reference sequence). The CDR3 region is CAGTGAYGYTF. The CDR3 DNA reads TGTGCCGGGACAGGGGCCTATGGCTACACCTTC.

The chain joins TRBV5-1 to TRBJ2-3, with 9 bases matching TRBD2. CDR3 length: 19 amino acids. J lost 4 bases, V lost 0 bases, and 15 bases had no gene match. Germline assignment: CDR1 SGHRS and CDR2 YFSETQ. CDR3 bases: TGCGCCAGCAGCTTGGCCGCAGCGGGAGGATCGGTTGGGGCAGATACGCAGTATTTT. This encodes CASSLAAAGGSVGADTQYF. Complete variable domain (other parts from reference TRBV5-1 and TRBJ2-3): KAGVTQTPRYLIKTRGQQVTLSCSPISGHRSVSWYQQTPGQGLQFLFEYFSETQRNKGNFPGRFSGRQFSNSRSEMNVSTLELGDSALYLCASSLAAAGGSVGADTQYFGPGTRLTVL.

This rearrangement joins TRBV27 to TRBJ1-2; the D is unclear. Germline V lookup: CDR1 MNHEY, CDR2 SMNVEV (reference sequence). Trimming pared 5 bases from V and 4 bases from J, leaving 14 bases between. This CDR3 region has 14 residues. CDR3 residues: CASSGRSGFYGYTF. The CDR3 DNA is TGTGCCAGCAGTGGGAGATCGGGGTTCTATGGCTACACCTTC.